Sequencing of this T cell receptor beta chain was carried out in a study of CD8 T cells in ankylosing spondylitis. The study, taken as a whole, reports: Certain motif variants had earlier been reported in reactive arthritis synovial fluid and blood. There was reportedly significant enrichment of clones that were disease-linked in matched ankylosing spondylitis synovial fluid.

The CDR3 contains 14 residues. The ends lost 8 bases at V and 1 base at J; junction bases unmatched: 7. The table lists this clonotype with a few counts. Its antigen remains unidentified. Generation of TCR beta libraries employed quantitative 5'-RACE incorporating molecular barcodes. TCRdb re-called the 5' RACE reads with MiXCR, one entry per CDR3 protein. The sample holds about 240,000 distinct CDR3 sequences; about 10% are singletons and the top ten take roughly 6.8%. This receptor was taken from a male donor with ankylosing spondylitis or in good health (not recorded which). The sequencing sample was made of blood, either unsorted or a sorted T cell fraction (not recorded which). The chain employs TRBV12-3 or TRBV12-4 and TRBJ1-1; 7 bases are a match to TRBD1. CDR3 sequence reads: CASERQGGNTEAFF. In nucleotides, the CDR3 is TGTGCCAGCGAACGCCAGGGGGGGAACACTGAAGCTTTCTTT.